This note documents a single T cell receptor (beta chain) sequence. Its antigen is unknown. Trimming took 7 bases from V and 5 from J, leaving 19 bases between them. The V gene's germline CDR1 is SGDLS and CDR2 YYNGEE. CDR3 length equals 14 residues. This table comes from immunoSEQ multiplex PCR, and its TCRdb copy is limited to in-frame clones, with some not included. The sample shows some 480,000 clones, approximately 90% of them seen only once. Noted treatment: some 19 received Ad26.COV2.S at low or high dose, single or two shots; 5 received placebo; per-sample allocation not given. Vaccine and placebo recipients were sampled on day 63 after the first injection. This sample stems from a study of Ad26.COV2.S vaccination and SARS-CoV-2 variants. Study-level results: People given the vaccine had a wider spike-specific TCR breadth than placebo recipients did.

The chain combines TRBV9 with TRBJ2-7; D is unclear. The source material was peripheral blood, sampled in a trial of Ad26.COV2.S vaccine versus placebo. The TCR comes from a person between 18 and 65 years old who received the Ad26.COV2.S COVID-19 vaccine or a placebo. CDR3 sequence: CASSPVGNFDEQYF. The CDR3 DNA reads TGTGCCAGCTCGCCCGTAGGGAATTTTGACGAGCAGTACTTC.